Listed below are T cell receptor beta chains from one sample, sequenced in a study of technical replicates of blood from a few donors. Assay used: immunoSEQ multiplex PCR; TCRdb lists only in-frame clones, some missing. The data hold tens of thousands of clones, with roughly 90% observed a single time. The material sequenced was PBMCs. Source of these receptors: a human donor in good health. Some clones in this sample may be carry-over from other donors' samples. The conserved cysteine and the conserved F or W are not part of the CDR3 here. Not every row has a clone size; where given, it reads once, few, many or a size class.

j_call v_call clone_size cdr3_aa
TRBJ2-1 TRBV15 few ATSRELRYNEQF
TRBJ1-3 TRBV11-2 . ASSLIGVYSGNTIY
TRBJ2-7 TRBV4-2 . ASSQGSGSYEQY
TRBJ1-2 TRBV5-1 . ASSLARSGGFNGYT
TRBJ1-2 TRBV29-1 . SVESFRENYGYT
TRBJ2-7 TRBV19 . ASSSTRFGFAYEQY
TRBJ2-7 TRBV5-1 . ASTRGTSGRYGSYEQY
TRBJ2-3 TRBV7-9 . ASSSREAGLHTQY
TRBJ1-6 TRBV29-1 . SVQRDSSNNSPLH
TRBJ1-1 TRBV7-6 few ASSAIIQGGPNTEAF
TRBJ2-3 TRBV5-1 . ASSSTRWSGSRLVPDTQY
TRBJ1-2 TRBV7-9 once ASSFEQGYGYT
TRBJ2-5 TRBV7-9 . ASSFGIAGGETQY
TRBJ2-7 TRBV30 . AWSEIGDEQY